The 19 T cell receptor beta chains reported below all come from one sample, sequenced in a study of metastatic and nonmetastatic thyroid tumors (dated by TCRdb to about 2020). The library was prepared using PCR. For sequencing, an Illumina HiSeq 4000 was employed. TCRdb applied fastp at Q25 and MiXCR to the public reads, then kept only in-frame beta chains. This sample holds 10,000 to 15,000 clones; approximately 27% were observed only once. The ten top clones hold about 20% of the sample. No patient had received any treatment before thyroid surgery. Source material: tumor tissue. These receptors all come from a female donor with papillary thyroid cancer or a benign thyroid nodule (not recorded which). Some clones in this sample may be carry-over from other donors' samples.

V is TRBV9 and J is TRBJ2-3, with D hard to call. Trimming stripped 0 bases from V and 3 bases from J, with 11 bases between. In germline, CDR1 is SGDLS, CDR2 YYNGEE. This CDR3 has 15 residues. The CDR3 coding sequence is TGTGCCAGCAGCGTAGAACCTCAAAGAACAGATACGCAGTATTTT. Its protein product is CASSVEPQRTDTQYF.

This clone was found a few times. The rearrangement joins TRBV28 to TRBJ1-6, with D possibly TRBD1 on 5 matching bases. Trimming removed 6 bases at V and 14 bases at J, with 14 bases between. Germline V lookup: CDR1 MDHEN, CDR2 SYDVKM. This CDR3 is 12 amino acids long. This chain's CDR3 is CASREQGITLHF. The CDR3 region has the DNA TGTGCCAGCAGGGAGCAGGGTATAACCCTCCACTTT.

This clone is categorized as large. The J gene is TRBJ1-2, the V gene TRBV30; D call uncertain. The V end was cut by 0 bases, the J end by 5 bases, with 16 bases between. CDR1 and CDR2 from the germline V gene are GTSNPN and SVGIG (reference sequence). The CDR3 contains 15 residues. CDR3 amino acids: CAWSVQWTVVYGYTF. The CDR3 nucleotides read TGTGCCTGGAGTGTACAATGGACGGTAGTTTATGGCTACACCTTC.

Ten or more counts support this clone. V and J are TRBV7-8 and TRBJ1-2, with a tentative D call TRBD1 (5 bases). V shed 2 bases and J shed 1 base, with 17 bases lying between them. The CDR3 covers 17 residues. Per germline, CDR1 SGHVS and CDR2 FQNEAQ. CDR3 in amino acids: CASSLRGWETFNYGYTF. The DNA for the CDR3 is TGTGCCAGCAGCTTAAGGGGCTGGGAGACATTTAACTATGGCTACACCTTC.

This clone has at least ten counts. The CDR3 loop reads CASSYSKGARHIQYF. CDR3 DNA sequence: TGTGCCAGCAGTTACTCGAAGGGAGCCAGGCACATTCAGTACTTC. The chain is built from TRBV6-6 and TRBJ2-4; D perhaps matches TRBD2 (5 bases). Germline CDR1 is MNHNY and CDR2 is SVGAGI (reference sequence). The CDR3 spans 15 residues. Between the trimmed V and J ends, which lost 0 bases and 8 bases, there was a span of 14 bases.

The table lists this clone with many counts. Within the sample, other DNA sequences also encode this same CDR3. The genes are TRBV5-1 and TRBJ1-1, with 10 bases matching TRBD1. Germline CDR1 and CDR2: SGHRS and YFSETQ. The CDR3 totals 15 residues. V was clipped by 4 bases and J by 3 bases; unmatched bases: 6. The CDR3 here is CASSLGQGSYTEAFF. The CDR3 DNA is TGCGCCAGCAGCCTGGGACAGGGGTCGTACACTGAAGCTTTCTTT.

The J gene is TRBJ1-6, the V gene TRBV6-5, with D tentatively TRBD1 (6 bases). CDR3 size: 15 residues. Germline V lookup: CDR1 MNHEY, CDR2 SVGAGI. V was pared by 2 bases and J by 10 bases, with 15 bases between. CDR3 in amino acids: CASSYRRGARSPLHF. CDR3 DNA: TGTGCCAGCAGTTACCGGCGGGGGGCGAGGTCACCCCTCCACTTT.

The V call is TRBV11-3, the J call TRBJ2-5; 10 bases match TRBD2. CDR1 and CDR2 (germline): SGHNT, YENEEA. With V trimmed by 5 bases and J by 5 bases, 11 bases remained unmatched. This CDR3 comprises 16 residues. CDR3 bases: TGTGCCAGCAGCAATCGACTAGCGGGTATAGTCGAGACCCAGTACTTC. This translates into CASSNRLAGIVETQYF.

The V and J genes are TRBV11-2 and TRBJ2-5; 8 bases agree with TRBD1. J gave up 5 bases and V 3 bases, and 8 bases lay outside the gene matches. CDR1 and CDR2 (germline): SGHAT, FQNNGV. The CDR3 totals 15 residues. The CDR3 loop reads CASSFVDRVQETQYF. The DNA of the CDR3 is TGTGCCAGCAGCTTCGTGGACAGGGTCCAGGAGACCCAGTACTTC.

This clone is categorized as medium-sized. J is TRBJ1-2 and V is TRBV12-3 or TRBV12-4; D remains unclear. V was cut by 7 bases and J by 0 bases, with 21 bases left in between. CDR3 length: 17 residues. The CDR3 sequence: CASTLTPLANPNYGYTF. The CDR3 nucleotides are TGTGCCAGCACTCTTACCCCACTAGCAAACCCTAACTATGGCTACACCTTC.

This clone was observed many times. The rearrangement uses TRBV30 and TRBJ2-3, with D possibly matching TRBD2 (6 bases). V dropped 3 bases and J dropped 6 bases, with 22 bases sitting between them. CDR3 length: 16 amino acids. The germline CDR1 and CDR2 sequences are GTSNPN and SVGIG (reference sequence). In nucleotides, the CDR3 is TGTGCCTGGAGGAAGGTGCGGCATTCGGGGAGGGATACGCAGTATTTT. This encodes CAWRKVRHSGRDTQYF.

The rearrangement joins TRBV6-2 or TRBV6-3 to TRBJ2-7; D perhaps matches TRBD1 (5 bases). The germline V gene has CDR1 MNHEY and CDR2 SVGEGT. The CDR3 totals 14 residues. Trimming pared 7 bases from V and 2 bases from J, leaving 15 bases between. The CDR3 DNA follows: TGTGCCAGCATTTTCCAAGGGGCCGCCTACGAGCAGTACTTC. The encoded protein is CASIFQGAAYEQYF.

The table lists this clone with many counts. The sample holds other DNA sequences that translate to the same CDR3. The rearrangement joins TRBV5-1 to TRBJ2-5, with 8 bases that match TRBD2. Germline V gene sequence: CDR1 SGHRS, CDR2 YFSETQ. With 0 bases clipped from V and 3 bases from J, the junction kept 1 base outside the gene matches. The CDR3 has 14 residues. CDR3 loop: CASSLDGREETQYF. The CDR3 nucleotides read TGCGCCAGCAGCTTGGACGGGAGGGAAGAGACCCAGTACTTC. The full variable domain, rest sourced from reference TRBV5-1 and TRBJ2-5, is KAGVTQTPRYLIKTRGQQVTLSCSPISGHRSVSWYQQTPGQGLQFLFEYFSETQRNKGNFPGRFSGRQFSNSRSEMNVSTLELGDSALYLCASSLDGREETQYFGPGTRLLVL.

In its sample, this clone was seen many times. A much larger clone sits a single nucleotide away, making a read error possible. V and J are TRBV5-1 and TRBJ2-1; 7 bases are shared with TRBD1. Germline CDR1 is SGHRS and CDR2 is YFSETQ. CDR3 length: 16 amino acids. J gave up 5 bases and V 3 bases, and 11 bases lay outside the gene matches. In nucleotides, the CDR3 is TGCGCCAGCAGCTCTCGGAACAGGGGCTCTCACAATGAGCAGTTCTTC. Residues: CASSSRNRGSHNEQFF.

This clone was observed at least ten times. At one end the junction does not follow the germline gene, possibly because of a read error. CDR3 in amino acids: CANSRRTSVAYEQYF. CDR3 sequence (DNA): TGTGCCAACAGCCGAAGGACTAGCGTTGCCTACGAGCAGTACTTC. V and J are TRBV7-9 and TRBJ2-7; 9 positions match TRBD2. Germline CDR1 SEHNR, CDR2 FQNEAQ (reference sequence). The CDR3 runs 15 residues.

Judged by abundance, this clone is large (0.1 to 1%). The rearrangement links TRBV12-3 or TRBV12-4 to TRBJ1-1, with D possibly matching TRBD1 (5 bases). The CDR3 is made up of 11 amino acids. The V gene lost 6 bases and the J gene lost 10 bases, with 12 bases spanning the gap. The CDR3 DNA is TGTGCCAGCAGCGTCGGGAGGGGAGCTTTCTTT. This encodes CASSVGRGAFF.

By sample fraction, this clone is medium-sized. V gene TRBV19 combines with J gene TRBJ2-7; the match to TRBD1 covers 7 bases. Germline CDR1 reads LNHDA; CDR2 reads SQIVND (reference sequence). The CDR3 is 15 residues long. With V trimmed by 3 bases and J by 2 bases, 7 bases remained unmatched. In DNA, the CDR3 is TGTGCCAGTAGTATTCGAGGGGACAGAGCCTACGAGCAGTACTTC. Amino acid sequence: CASSIRGDRAYEQYF. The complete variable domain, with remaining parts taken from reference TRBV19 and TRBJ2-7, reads DGGITQSPKYLFRKEGQNVTLSCEQNLNHDAMYWYRQDPGQGLRLIYYSQIVNDFQKGDIAEGYSVSREKKESFPLTVTSAQKNPTAFYLCASSIRGDRAYEQYFGPGTRLTVT.

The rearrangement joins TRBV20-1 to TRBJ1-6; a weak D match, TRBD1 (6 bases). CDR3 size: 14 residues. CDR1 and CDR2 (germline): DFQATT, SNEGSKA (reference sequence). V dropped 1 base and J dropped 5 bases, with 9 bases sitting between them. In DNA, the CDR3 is TGCAGTGCTAGAGGGGGACAAAATAATTCACCCCTCCACTTT. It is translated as CSARGGQNNSPLHF.

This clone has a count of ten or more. The CDR3: CASSQNAGGWGEKLFF. CDR3 DNA sequence: TGCGCCAGCAGCCAGAACGCAGGGGGTTGGGGTGAAAAACTGTTTTTT. The chain links TRBV4-1 to TRBJ1-4, with TRBD1 identical over 7 bases. Germline CDR1 is MGHRA and CDR2 is YSYEKL. The CDR3 is 16 amino acids. V lost 3 bases, J lost 7 bases, and 11 bases stayed unmatched.